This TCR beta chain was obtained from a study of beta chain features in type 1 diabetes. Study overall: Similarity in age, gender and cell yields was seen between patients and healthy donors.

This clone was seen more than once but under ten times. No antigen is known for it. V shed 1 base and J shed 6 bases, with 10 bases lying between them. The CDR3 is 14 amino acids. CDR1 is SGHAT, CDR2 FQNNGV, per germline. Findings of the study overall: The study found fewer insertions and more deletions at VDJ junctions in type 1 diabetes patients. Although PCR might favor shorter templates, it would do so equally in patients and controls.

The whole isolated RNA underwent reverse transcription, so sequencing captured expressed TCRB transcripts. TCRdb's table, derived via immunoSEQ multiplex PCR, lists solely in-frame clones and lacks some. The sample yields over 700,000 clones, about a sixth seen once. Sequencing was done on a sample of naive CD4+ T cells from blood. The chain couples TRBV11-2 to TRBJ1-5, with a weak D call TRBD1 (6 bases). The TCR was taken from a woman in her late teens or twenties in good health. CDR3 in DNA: TGTGCCAGCAGCTTAGCTGCAGGGGCTCAGCCCCAGCATTTT. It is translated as CASSLAAGAQPQHF.